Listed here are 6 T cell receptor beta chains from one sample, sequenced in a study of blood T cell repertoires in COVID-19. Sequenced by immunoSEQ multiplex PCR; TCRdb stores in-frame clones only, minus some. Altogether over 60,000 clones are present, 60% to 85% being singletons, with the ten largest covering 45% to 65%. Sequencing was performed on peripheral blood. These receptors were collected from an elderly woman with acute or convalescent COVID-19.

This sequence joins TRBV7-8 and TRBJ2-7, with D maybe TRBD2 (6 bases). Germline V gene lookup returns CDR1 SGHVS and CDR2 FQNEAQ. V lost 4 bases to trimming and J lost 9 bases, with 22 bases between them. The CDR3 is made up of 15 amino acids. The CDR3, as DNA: TGTGCCAGCAGCTATATGGGGACGGTAAGGGAGGCGCAGTACTTC. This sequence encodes CASSYMGTVREAQYF.

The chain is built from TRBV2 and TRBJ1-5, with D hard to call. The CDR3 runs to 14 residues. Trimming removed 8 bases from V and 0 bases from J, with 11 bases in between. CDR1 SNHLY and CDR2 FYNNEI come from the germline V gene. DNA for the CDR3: TGTGCCAGCTTACTAGCAAATAGCAATCAGCCCCAGCATTTT. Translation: CASLLANSNQPQHF.

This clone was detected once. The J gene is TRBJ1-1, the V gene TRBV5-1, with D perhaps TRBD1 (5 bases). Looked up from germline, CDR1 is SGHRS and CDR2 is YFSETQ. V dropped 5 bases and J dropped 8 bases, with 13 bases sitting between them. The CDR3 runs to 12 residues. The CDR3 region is CASRRQGSEAFF. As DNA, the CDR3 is TGCGCCAGCAGAAGGCAGGGTTCGGAAGCTTTCTTT.

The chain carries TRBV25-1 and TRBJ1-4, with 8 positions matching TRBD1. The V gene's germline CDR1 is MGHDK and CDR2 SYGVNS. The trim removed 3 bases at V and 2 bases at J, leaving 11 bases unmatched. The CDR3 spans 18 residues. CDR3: CASSDRSGQGMTNEKLFF. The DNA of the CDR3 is TGTGCCAGCAGTGACCGATCCGGACAGGGAATGACTAATGAAAAACTGTTTTTT.

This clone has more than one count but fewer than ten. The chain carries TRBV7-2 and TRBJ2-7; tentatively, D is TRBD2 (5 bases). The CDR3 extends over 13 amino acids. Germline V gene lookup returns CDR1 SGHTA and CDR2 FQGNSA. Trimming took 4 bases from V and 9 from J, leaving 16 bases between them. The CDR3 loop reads CASSSDRAGGQYF. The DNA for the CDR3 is TGTGCCAGCAGCTCGGACCGGGCGGGCGGGCAGTACTTC. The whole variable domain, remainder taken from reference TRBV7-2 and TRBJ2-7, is GAGVSQSPSNKVTEKGKDVELRCDPISGHTALYWYRQSLGQGLEFLIYFQGNSAPDKSGLPSDRFSAERTGGSVSTLTIQRTQQEDSAVYLCASSSDRAGGQYFGPGTRLTVT.

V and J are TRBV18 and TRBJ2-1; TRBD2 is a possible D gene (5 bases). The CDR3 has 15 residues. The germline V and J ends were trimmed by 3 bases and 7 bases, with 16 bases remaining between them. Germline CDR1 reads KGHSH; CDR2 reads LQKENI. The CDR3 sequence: CASSPLAGSMNEQFF. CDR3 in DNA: TGTGCCAGCTCACCCCTAGCTGGGAGTATGAATGAGCAGTTCTTC.